This record covers a single TCR beta chain. Its antigen is currently unknown. The data are from a study of CD8+CD57+ T cells in acquired aplastic anemia. Overall study context: Sorted CD4+ and CD8+ cells gave a mean 3.2 ug DNA, range roughly 0.19 to 27.4 ug. Healthy donor sequencing depth: 10 million to 10.8 million CD4+, 11 million to 13 million CD8+ reads.

The template used for profiling TCR beta VDJ and CDR3 was genomic DNA. TCRdb reprocessed the reads with MiXCR, giving one entry per CDR3 protein. The repertoire holds roughly 190,000 distinct CDR3 sequences, with roughly half as singletons. Germline CDR1 SGHVS, CDR2 FQNEAQ. The CDR3 is made up of 15 amino acids. V was shortened by 5 bases and J by 4 bases, with 17 bases between the two germline ends. Findings and limits, study-wide: Patients and controls were not found to differ significantly in CD8+ Simpson's diversity. Roughly 31 CD8+ CDR3 sequences occurred in both the patients and the controls.

This sequence joins TRBV7-8 and TRBJ1-2; D is perhaps TRBD1 (6 bases). This sequence originates from a human donor in good health, serving as a control. Input material: sorted CD4+, CD8+, or CD8+CD57+ T cells (not recorded which) from PBMCs. CDR3 residues: CASSQTQGIGYGYTF. CDR3 DNA sequence: TGTGCCAGCAGCCAAACCCAGGGGATCGGCTATGGCTACACCTTC.